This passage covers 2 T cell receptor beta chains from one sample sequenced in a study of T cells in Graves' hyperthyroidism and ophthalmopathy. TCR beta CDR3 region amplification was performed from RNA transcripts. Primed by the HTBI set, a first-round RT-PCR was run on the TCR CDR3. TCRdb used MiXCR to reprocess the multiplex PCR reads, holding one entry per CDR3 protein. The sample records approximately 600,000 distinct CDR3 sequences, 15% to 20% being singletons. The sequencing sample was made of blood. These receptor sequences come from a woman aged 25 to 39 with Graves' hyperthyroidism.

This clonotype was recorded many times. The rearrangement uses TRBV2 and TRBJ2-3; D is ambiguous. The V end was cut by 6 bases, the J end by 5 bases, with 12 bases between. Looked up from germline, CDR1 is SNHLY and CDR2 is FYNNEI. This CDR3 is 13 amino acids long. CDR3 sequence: CASSQTLEDTQYF. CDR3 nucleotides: TGTGCCAGCAGCCAAACCCTCGAAGATACGCAGTATTTT.

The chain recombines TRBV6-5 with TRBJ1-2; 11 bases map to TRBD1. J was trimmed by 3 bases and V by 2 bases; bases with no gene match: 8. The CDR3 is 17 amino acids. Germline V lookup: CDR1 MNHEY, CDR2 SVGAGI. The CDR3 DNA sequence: TGTGCCAGCAGTTACGACGGGGGGACAGGGGGGCACTATGGCTACACCTTC. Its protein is CASSYDGGTGGHYGYTF.